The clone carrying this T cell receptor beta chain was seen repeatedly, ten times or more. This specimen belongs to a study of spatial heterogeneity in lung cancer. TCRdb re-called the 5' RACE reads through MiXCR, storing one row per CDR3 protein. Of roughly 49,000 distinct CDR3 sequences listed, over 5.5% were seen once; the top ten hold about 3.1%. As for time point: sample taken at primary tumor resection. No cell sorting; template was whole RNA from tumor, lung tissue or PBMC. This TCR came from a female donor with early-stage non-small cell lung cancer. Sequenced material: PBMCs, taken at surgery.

CDR3 coding DNA: TGTGCCAGCAGTACACTAGCGCACACCGGGGAGCTGTTTTTT. It encodes CASSTLAHTGELFF. V and J are TRBV6-2 or TRBV6-3 and TRBJ2-2, with 7 positions matching TRBD2. Germline V lookup: CDR1 MNHEY, CDR2 SVGEGT. This CDR3 is built from 14 residues. After removal of 5 bases from V and 3 bases from J, the junction contained 3 bases not matched to a gene.